The next 5 T cell receptor beta chains were all read from a single sample in a study of CD8+CD57+ T cells in acquired aplastic anemia. It was genomic DNA that served as the template for profiling TCR beta VDJ and CDR3. TCRdb itself ran the reads through MiXCR, one entry per CDR3 protein. The sample lists some 220,000 distinct CDR3 sequences, 34% occurring once. The specimen sequenced was sorted CD4+, CD8+, or CD8+CD57+ T cells (not recorded which) from PBMCs. The receptors come from a human donor in good health, serving as a control.

V is TRBV29-1 and J is TRBJ2-1; 11 nucleotides line up with TRBD2. CDR3 length: 16 residues. Germline-derived CDR1 and CDR2 are SQVTM and ANQGSEA. Trimming cost V 3 bases and J 15 bases; bases outside gene matches: 19. The CDR3 here is CSVDRIAGGRLVHRFF. CDR3 DNA sequence: TGCAGCGTTGACCGAATAGCGGGAGGGCGTTTAGTACATCGGTTCTTC.

The CDR3 spells CASSIGGLAGRDTQYF. Here the CDR3 DNA reads TGTGCCAGTAGTATAGGGGGACTAGCGGGACGGGATACGCAGTATTTT. V gene TRBV19 combines with J gene TRBJ2-3; TRBD2 agrees at 13 bases. Germline V CDR1 and CDR2: LNHDA, SQIVND (reference sequence). This CDR3 contains 16 residues. V lost 1 base to trimming and J lost 6 bases; unmatched junction nucleotides: 4.

This clonotype was counted many times. The chain has TRBV2 and TRBJ1-2; a possible D gene is TRBD1 (5 bases). With 8 bases removed from V and 8 bases from J, the gap between germline ends came to 21 bases. CDR1 and CDR2 (germline): SNHLY, FYNNEI. The CDR3 contains 14 residues. CDR3: CASRAAGVPSGYTF. CDR3 bases: TGTGCCAGCCGGGCGGCGGGGGTACCCTCCGGCTACACCTTC.

On this clonotype itself: Relative to the germline gene, one junction end is altered; a read error may explain this. The rearrangement joins TRBV15 to TRBJ1-2; 7 nucleotides line up with TRBD1. Germline CDR1 and CDR2: LNHNV and YYDKDF (reference sequence). The CDR3 totals 15 residues. CDR3: CAASSPGTANYGYTF. CDR3 in DNA: TGTGCCGCCAGCAGCCCTGGGACAGCTAACTATGGCTACACCTTC.

Here the CDR3 DNA reads TGTGCCAGCAGTTACCTGGACAGGGTAGCCTATGGCTACACCTTC. It is translated as CASSYLDRVAYGYTF. The rearrangement uses TRBV6-5 and TRBJ1-2; 8 bases map to TRBD1. Germline lookup yields CDR1 MNHEY and CDR2 SVGAGI. The length of the CDR3 is 15 residues. The J segment lost 4 bases and the V segment lost 2 bases, leaving 6 bases of the junction unmatched.